This T cell receptor (beta chain) appears in the sequencing data of a study of blood T cell repertoires in COVID-19. As for the study in general: Researchers got acute and convalescent COVID-19 samples from the United States, Italy and Spain. Sample material is recorded as cDNA or gDNA derived from T cells, B-cell-depleted T cells, or PBMCs.

Original handling: Using reference gene primer amplification, nucleated cell counts were estimated. TCRdb keeps only in-frame clones here, not all; method: immunoSEQ multiplex PCR. V, J and clone size are those of that table, while D and trimming were read from the DNA. Of about 130,000 clones in the sample, about 84% were seen once. V was clipped by 9 bases and J by 0 bases, with 13 bases between them. The CDR3 extends over 14 amino acids. The germline CDR1 and CDR2 sequences are KGHDR and SFDVKD. The chain uses TRBV24-1 and TRBJ1-1; D perhaps matches TRBD1 (5 bases). The sample comprised peripheral blood. The receptor's source is a human donor in a cohort sampled during active COVID-19. CDR3 in amino acids: CATRKEGMNTEAFF. The CDR3 nucleotides are TGTGCCACCCGCAAGGAGGGGATGAACACTGAAGCTTTCTTT.